This note documents a single TCR beta chain sequence. What it recognizes is unknown. This record belongs to a study of cytomegalovirus exposure and HLA in healthy donors. Overall study findings and caveats: It was only CMV serostatus that was available as immune exposure information. Later analysis associated a missense DCLRE1C variant with TCR beta V- and J-gene trimming.

It was with 60 Vbeta and 13 Jbeta primers that the PCR ran. Measured with immunoSEQ multiplex PCR; TCRdb has only the in-frame clones, and not every one. The repertoire consists of some 120,000 clones, with 81% occurring once and the leading ten covering about 3.9%. The receptor was isolated from a woman in her 30s in good health and CMV-seronegative. The sequenced sample was PBMCs.

The CDR3 is CASSSAVGELFF. The DNA for the CDR3 is TGTGCCAGCAGTTCGGCGGTCGGGGAGCTGTTTTTT. The J gene is TRBJ2-2, the V gene TRBV6-6; D call uncertain. Looked up from germline, CDR1 is MNHNY and CDR2 is SVGAGI (reference sequence). V was cut by 4 bases and J by 7 bases, with 7 bases left in between. The CDR3 is made up of 12 amino acids.